The 16 T cell receptor beta chains presented below share a single source sample, sequenced in a study of T cells in women clearing cervical HPV infection. Only in-frame clones appear in the TCRdb table, and some are missing; sequencing was by immunoSEQ multiplex PCR. The sample table includes under 45,000 clones. The specimen was blood buffy coat. These receptors were collected from a woman aged 18 to 75 with a cervical HPV16 infection that either progressed to CIN3+ or cleared (not recorded which).

A word on this clone: The read ends 3 residues shy of where the CDR3 ends; the end is completed using the germline J gene. This chain uses TRBV7-2 with TRBJ2-5; D is possibly TRBD2 (6 bases). Germline V gene data show CDR1 as SGHTA and CDR2 as FQGNSA. The length of the CDR3 is 13 residues. The ends were cut back, 2 bases at V and 3 bases at J, with 7 bases in the middle. The part of the CDR3 DNA that was read is TGTGCCAGCAGCTTATGGGGGGAAGAGACC. Its protein product is CASSLWGEET. The entire CDR3 is CASSLWGEETQYF.

On this clone itself: The sequenced fragment ends 3 residues before the CDR3 boundary, so the rest is inferred from the germline J gene. The gene calls are TRBV2 and TRBJ2-2; D is ambiguous. CDR1 is SNHLY, CDR2 FYNNEI, per germline. Trimming stripped 3 bases from V and 5 bases from J, with 7 bases between. The CDR3 runs 13 residues. The covered CDR3 bases are TGTGCCAGCAGTGACGGTGATACCGGGGAG. Its translation: CASSDGDTGE. The whole CDR3 sequence is CASSDGDTGELFF.

For this clone: The CDR3 is cut off 3 residues early in the read; its end comes from the germline J gene. The rearrangement uses TRBV5-1 and TRBJ2-1; 10 nucleotides agree with TRBD2. The germline V gene encodes CDR1 SGHRS and CDR2 YFSETQ. V trimming: 4 bases; J trimming: 4 bases; junction bases outside the gene matches: 11. The CDR3 totals 17 residues. The part of the CDR3 DNA that was read is TGCGCCAGCAGCCTACGGACAGGACTAGCGGAGTACAATGAG. Its translation is CASSLRTGLAEYNE. The CDR3 reads in full as CASSLRTGLAEYNEQFF.

Concerning this clone itself: The CDR3 end lies 3 residues beyond the end of the read and is filled in from the germline J gene. The rearrangement joins TRBV5-1 to TRBJ1-1, with TRBD1 identical over 7 bases. This CDR3 contains 14 residues. The junction had 4 bases not matched to a gene; V was cut back by 4 bases and J by 1 base. Germline CDR1 SGHRS, CDR2 YFSETQ. CDR3: CASSHGTENTEAFF. The sequenced part of the CDR3 DNA is TGCGCCAGCAGCCATGGGACAGAGAACACTGAA.

In regard to this clone: The read terminates 3 residues ahead of where the CDR3 ends, so the germline J gene completes it. The chain links TRBV7-2 to TRBJ1-1; D call uncertain. CDR3 length: 14 residues. Germline V gene sequence: CDR1 SGHTA, CDR2 FQGNSA. The V end lost 7 bases, the J end lost 1 base, and 13 bases lay between the germline ends. CDR3 sequence: CASINLKGNTEAFF. Incomplete CDR3 DNA: TGTGCCAGCATAAACCTGAAGGGGAACACTGAA.

Worth noting for this clone: The read gets to within 3 residues of the CDR3 end, and the germline J gene fills in the rest. The V gene is TRBV7-6, the J gene TRBJ1-1; D possibly corresponds to TRBD1 (6 bases). CDR1 and CDR2 from the germline V gene are SGHVS and FNYEAQ. There are 15 residues in the CDR3. Trimming left V 1 base short and J 0 bases short, with 9 bases between. The CDR3 spells CASSLGTALNTEAFF. The sequenced CDR3 bases are TGTGCCAGCAGCTTAGGGACAGCGCTGAACACTGAA.

About this clone itself: The read terminates 3 residues before the CDR3 end, so the remaining end is supplied by the germline J gene. The rearrangement links TRBV6-1 to TRBJ1-5, with TRBD1 as a possible D gene (6 bases). V lost 3 bases to trimming and J lost 6 bases, with 15 bases between them. The CDR3 is made up of 15 amino acids. Germline-derived CDR1 and CDR2 are MNHNS and SASEGT. The CDR3 bases that were read are TGTGCCAGCAGTGAGGCAGGGGATCGGGGTCAGCCC. As protein: CASSEAGDRGQP. The entire CDR3 protein reads CASSEAGDRGQPQHF.

Worth noting for this clone: The read is 3 residues too short to cover the CDR3 end, so that end is filled in from the germline J gene. The chain couples TRBV29-1 to TRBJ1-4; possible D gene TRBD1, 6 bases. Trimming shortened V by 7 bases and J by 3 bases, and 12 bases separated the two germline ends. Germline CDR1 and CDR2: SQVTM and ANQGSEA. CDR3 size: 13 residues. The CDR3 protein is CSAKQGPNEKLFF. The sequenced part of the CDR3 DNA is TGCAGCGCCAAACAGGGACCTAATGAAAAA. Complete variable domain (other parts from reference TRBV29-1 and TRBJ1-4): SAVISQKPSRDICQRGTSLTIQCQVDSQVTMMFWYRQQPGQSLTLIATANQGSEATYESGFVIDKFPISRPNLTFSTLTVSNMSPEDSSIYLCSAKQGPNEKLFFGSGTQLSVL.

With regard to this clone: The CDR3 is cut off 3 residues early in the read; its end comes from the germline J gene. The chain has TRBV7-9 and TRBJ2-3; 10 positions agree with TRBD2. CDR3 size: 15 residues. J was trimmed by 4 bases and V by 5 bases; bases with no gene match: 6. Germline CDR1 SEHNR, CDR2 FQNEAQ (reference sequence). The sequenced CDR3 bases are TGTGCCAGCAGCCCGGGACTAGCGAACGCAGATACG. Translated, it gives CASSPGLANADT. In full, the CDR3 is CASSPGLANADTQYF.

For this clone: The CDR3 goes on 3 residues after the read ends, and that part is filled in from the germline J gene. The V gene is TRBV7-6, the J gene TRBJ2-7, with 8 bases matching TRBD2. The CDR3 consists of 15 residues. V shed 2 bases, J shed 6 bases, and the junction held 9 bases outside the gene matches. Looked up from germline, CDR1 is SGHVS and CDR2 is FNYEAQ. The CDR3 is CASSLISGTSGEQYF. The CDR3 bases that were read are TGTGCCAGCAGCTTAATTAGCGGGACTTCGGGCGAG.

Worth noting for this clone: The CDR3 end is not reached by the read, which stops 3 residues before it; the germline J gene fills it in. The chain carries TRBV3-1 (or the pseudogene TRBV3-2) and TRBJ1-1, with 11 positions matching TRBD1. Trimming cost V 5 bases and J 5 bases; bases outside gene matches: 4. CDR1 LGHDT and CDR2 YNNKEL come from the germline V gene (reference sequence). The CDR3 is 14 residues long. The CDR3 spells CASSVGQGGTEAFF. The DNA read from the CDR3 is TGTGCCAGCAGCGTGGGACAGGGGGGGACTGAA.

Note on this clone: The read stops 3 residues short of the end of the CDR3; the missing end is completed from the germline J gene. The rearrangement joins TRBV18 to TRBJ2-3; no definite D call. V dropped 4 bases and J dropped 0 bases, with 5 bases sitting between them. The CDR3 is made up of 13 amino acids. Germline CDR1 reads KGHSH; CDR2 reads LQKENI. CDR3 amino acids: CASSLTSTDTQYF. The sequenced CDR3 bases are TGTGCCAGCTCACTAACTAGCACAGATACG.

In regard to this clone: The read ends 3 residues before the CDR3 terminus; that terminus is restored from the germline J gene. V is TRBV6-1 and J is TRBJ2-5; 7 bases align to TRBD2. In germline, CDR1 is MNHNS, CDR2 SASEGT. The CDR3 has 14 amino acids. V was pared by 2 bases and J by 1 base, with 1 base of the junction left unmatched. The sequenced part of the CDR3 DNA is TGTGCCAGCAGTGAAACGGGGGGCCAAGAGACC. Translation: CASSETGGQET. The full CDR3 protein reads CASSETGGQETQYF.

CDR3 DNA (partial): TGTGCCAGCAGCTTTGGGGCTAGCGGGCATTCCAAAAACATT. Amino acid sequence: CASSFGASGHSKNI. In full, the CDR3 reads CASSFGASGHSKNIQYF. The V call is TRBV13, the J call TRBJ2-4, with TRBD2 identical over 8 bases. The CDR3 end falls 3 residues outside the read, so it is completed with the germline J gene. Germline V gene lookup returns CDR1 PRHDT and CDR2 FYEKMQ (reference sequence). V gave up 3 bases and J gave up 2 bases; unmatched junction bases: 9. The CDR3 is 17 residues long.

As to this clone: The CDR3 end falls 3 residues outside the read, so it is completed with the germline J gene. This sequence joins TRBV12-3 or TRBV12-4 and TRBJ1-2; D not certain. This CDR3 comprises 11 residues. CDR3 DNA, as far as it was read: TGTGCCAGCAGCCTCGAACGGGGC. The encoded protein is CASSLERG. The whole CDR3 is CASSLERGYTF.

Regarding this clone: The read ends 3 residues before the CDR3 terminus; that terminus is restored from the germline J gene. The chain joins TRBV19 to TRBJ2-1; 8 nucleotides align to TRBD2. V gave up 6 bases and J gave up 5 bases; unmatched junction bases: 0. This CDR3 is 12 amino acids long. In germline, CDR1 is LNHDA, CDR2 SQIVND (reference sequence). The CDR3 loop is CASSGGDNEQFF. The covered CDR3 bases are TGTGCCAGTAGCGGGGGGGACAATGAG.